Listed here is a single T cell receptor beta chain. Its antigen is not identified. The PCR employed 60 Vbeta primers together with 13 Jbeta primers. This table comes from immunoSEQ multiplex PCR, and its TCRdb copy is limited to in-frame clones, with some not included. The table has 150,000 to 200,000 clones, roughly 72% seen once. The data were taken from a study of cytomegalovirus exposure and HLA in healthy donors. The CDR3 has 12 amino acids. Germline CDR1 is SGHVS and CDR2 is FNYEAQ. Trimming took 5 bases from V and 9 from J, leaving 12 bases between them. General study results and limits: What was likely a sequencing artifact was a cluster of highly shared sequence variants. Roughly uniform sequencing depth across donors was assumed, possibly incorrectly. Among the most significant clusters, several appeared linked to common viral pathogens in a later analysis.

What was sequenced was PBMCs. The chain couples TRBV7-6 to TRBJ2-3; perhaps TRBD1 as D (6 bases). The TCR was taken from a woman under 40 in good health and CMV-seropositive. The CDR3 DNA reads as TGTGCCAGCAGCGTGGGGGCCACCACGCAGTATTTT. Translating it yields CASSVGATTQYF.